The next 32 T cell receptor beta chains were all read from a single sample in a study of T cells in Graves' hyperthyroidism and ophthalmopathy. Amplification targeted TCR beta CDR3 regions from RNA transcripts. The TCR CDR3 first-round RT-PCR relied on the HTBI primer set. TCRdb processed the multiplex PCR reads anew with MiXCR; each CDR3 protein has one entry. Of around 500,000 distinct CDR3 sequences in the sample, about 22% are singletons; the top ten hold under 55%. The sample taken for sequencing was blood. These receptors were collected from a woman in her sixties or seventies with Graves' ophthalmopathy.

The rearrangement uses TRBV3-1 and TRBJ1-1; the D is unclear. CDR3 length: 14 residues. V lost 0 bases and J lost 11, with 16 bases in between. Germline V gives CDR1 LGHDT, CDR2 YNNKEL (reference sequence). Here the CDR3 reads CASSQDTGPRGAFF. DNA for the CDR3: TGTGCCAGCAGCCAAGACACGGGCCCTCGCGGGGCTTTCTTT.

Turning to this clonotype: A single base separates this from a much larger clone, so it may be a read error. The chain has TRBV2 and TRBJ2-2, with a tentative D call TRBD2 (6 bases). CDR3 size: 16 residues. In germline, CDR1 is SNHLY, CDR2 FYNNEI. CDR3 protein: CASSVLGLLNTRELFF. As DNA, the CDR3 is TGTGCCAGCAGTGTCTTGGGACTCCTGAACACCCGGGAGCTGTTTTTT.

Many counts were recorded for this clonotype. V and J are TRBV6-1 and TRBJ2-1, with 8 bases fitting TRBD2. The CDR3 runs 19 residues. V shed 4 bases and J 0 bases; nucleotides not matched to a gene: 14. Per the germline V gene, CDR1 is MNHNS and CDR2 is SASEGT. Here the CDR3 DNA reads TGTGCCAGCAGTGGCTCCCCGACTTCAAGCGGGAGCTCCTACAATGAGCAGTTCTTC. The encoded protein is CASSGSPTSSGSSYNEQFF.

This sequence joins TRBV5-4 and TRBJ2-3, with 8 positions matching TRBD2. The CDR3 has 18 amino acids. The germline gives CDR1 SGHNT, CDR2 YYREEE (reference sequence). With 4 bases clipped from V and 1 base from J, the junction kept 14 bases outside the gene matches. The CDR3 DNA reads TGTGCCAGCAGCAGGGAGATATTCAGCGGGAGTGGCACAGATACGCAGTATTTT. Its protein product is CASSREIFSGSGTDTQYF.

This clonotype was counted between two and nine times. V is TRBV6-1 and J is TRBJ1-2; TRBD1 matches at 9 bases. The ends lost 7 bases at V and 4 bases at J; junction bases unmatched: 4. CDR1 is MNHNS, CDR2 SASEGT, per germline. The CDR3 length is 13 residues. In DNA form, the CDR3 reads TGTGCCAGCACTTGGGACAGGGCCTATGGCTACACCTTC. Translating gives CASTWDRAYGYTF.

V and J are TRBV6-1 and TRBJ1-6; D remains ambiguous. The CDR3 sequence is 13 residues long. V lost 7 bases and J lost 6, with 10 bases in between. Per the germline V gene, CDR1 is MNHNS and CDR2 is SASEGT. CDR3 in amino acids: CASKETFNSPLHF. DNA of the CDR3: TGTGCCAGCAAGGAGACCTTTAATTCACCCCTCCACTTT.

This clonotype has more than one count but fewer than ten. The CDR3 spells CASTQQGVGYTF. CDR3 nucleotide sequence: TGTGCCAGTACCCAACAGGGAGTTGGGTACACCTTC. The chain employs TRBV19 and TRBJ1-2; D is perhaps TRBD1 (6 bases). The germline CDR1 and CDR2 sequences are LNHDA and SQIVND (reference sequence). The CDR3 is 12 residues long. V lost 7 bases and J lost 11, with 17 bases in between. The variable domain in full, completed from reference TRBV19 and TRBJ1-2, reads DGGITQSPKYLFRKEGQNVTLSCEQNLNHDAMYWYRQDPGQGLRLIYYSQIVNDFQKGDIAEGYSVSREKKESFPLTVTSAQKNPTAFYLCASTQQGVGYTFGSGTRLTVV.

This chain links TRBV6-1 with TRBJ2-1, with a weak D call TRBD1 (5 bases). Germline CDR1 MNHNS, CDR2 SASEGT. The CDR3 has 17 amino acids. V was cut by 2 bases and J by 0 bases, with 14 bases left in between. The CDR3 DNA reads TGTGCCAGCAGTGAAATTTCAGGGTCAAGCTCCTACAATGAGCAGTTCTTC. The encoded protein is CASSEISGSSSYNEQFF.

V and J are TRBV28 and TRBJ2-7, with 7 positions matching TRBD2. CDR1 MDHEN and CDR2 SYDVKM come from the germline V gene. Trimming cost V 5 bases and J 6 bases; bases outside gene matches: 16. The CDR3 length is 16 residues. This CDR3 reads CASSQFTGTIKFEQYF. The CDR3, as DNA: TGTGCCAGCAGTCAATTTACCGGGACTATCAAATTCGAGCAGTACTTC.

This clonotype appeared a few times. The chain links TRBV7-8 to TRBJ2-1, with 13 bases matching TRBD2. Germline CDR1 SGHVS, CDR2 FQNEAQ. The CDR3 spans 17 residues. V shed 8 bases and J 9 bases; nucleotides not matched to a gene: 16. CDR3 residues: CASHKRPGLAGAGEQFF. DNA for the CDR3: TGTGCCAGCCATAAACGTCCAGGACTAGCGGGAGCAGGTGAGCAGTTCTTC.

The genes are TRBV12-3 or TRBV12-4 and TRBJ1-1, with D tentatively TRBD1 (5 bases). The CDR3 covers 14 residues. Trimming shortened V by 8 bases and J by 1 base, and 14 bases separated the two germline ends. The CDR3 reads CASSRTRGNTEAFF. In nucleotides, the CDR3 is TGTGCCAGCTCTAGAACAAGGGGGAACACTGAAGCTTTCTTT.

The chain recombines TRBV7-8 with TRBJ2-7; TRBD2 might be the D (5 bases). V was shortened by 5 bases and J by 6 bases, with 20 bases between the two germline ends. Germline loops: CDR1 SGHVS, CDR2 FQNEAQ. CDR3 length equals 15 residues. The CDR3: CASSPDSGRRGEQYF. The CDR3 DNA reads TGTGCCAGCAGCCCGGACTCAGGTAGGCGCGGCGAGCAGTACTTC.

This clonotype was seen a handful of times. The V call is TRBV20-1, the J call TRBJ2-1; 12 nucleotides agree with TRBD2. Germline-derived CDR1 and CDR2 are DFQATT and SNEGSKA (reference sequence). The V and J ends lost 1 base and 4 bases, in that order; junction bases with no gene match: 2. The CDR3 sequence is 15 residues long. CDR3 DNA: TGCAGTGCTAGAGTCCTAGCGGGAGGGTACAATGAGCAGTTCTTC. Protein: CSARVLAGGYNEQFF.

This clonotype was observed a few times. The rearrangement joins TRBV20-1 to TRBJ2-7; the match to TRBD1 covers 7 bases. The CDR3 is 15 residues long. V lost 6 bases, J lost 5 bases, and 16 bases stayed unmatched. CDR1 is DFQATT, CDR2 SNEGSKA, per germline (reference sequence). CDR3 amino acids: CSADRVGVGRNEQYF. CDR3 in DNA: TGCAGTGCAGACAGGGTTGGAGTAGGTAGAAACGAGCAGTACTTC.

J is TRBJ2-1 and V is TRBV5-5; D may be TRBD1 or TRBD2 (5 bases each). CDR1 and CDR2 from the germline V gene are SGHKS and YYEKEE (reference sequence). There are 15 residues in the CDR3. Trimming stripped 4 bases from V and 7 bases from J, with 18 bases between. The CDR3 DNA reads TGTGCCAGCAGCGAAGGACCCAGGGAGATGAATGAGCAGTTCTTC. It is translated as CASSEGPREMNEQFF. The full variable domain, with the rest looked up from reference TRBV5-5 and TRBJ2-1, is DAGVTQSPTHLIKTRGQQVTLRCSPISGHKSVSWYQQVLGQGPQFIFQYYEKEERGRGNFPDRFSARQFPNYSSELNVNALLLGDSALYLCASSEGPREMNEQFFGPGTRLTVL.

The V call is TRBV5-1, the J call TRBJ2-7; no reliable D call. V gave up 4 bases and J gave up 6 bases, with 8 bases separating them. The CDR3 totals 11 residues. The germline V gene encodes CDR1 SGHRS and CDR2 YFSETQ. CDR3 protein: CASSGISEQYF. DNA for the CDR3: TGCGCCAGCAGCGGGATATCCGAGCAGTACTTC.

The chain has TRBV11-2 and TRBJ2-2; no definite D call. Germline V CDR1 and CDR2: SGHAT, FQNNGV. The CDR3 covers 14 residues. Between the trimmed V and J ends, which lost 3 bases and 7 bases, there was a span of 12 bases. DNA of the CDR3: TGTGCCAGCAGCTTTCGAGGACCCGACGGGGAGCTGTTTTTT. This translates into CASSFRGPDGELFF.

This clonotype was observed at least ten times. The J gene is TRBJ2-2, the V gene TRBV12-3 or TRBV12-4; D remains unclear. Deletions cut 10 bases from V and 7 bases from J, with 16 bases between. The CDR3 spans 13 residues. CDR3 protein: CATSYMTGGELFF. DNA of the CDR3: TGTGCCACTTCATACATGACGGGCGGGGAGCTGTTTTTT.

The CDR3 DNA follows: TGTGCCAGCAGCCGGCGGGACCTCTACAATGAGCAGTTCTTC. Translation gives CASSRRDLYNEQFF. This chain joins TRBV4-2 and TRBJ2-1, with TRBD2 as a possible D gene (6 bases). Trimming left V 4 bases short and J 3 bases short, with 10 bases between. Germline CDR1 is LGHNA and CDR2 is YNFKEQ. The CDR3 loop spans 14 amino acids.

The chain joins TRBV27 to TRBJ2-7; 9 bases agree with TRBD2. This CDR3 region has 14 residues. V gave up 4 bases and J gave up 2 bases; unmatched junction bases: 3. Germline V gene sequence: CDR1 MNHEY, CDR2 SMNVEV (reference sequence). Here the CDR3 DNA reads TGTGCCAGCAGTTGGCTAGCGGGGCCCTACGAGCAGTACTTC. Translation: CASSWLAGPYEQYF.

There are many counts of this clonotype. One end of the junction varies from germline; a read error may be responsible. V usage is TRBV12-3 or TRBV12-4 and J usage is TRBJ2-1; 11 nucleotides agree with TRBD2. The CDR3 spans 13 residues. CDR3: CASSLAGGDEQFF. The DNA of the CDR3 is TGTGCCAGCAGTCTAGCGGGAGGCGATGAGCAGTTCTTC.

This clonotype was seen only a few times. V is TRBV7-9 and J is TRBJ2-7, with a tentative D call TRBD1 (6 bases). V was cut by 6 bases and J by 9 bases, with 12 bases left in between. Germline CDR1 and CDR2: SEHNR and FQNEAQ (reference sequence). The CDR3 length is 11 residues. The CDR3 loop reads CASSSGTRQYF. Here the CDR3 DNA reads TGTGCCAGCAGTTCCGGGACAAGGCAGTACTTC.

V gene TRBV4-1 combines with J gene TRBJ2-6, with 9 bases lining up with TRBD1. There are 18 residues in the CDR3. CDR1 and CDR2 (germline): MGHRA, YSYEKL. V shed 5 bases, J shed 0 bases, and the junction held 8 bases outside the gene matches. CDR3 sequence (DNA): TGCGCCAGCAGCTACTGGACAGGGGAACTCTCTGGGGCCAACGTCCTGACTTTC. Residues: CASSYWTGELSGANVLTF.

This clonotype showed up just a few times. The CDR3 sequence is CASSAVGGASEKLFF. As DNA, the CDR3 is TGTGCCAGCAGTGCCGTGGGGGGGGCGAGTGAAAAACTGTTTTTT. This rearrangement joins TRBV6-1 to TRBJ1-4; D is possibly TRBD1 (6 bases). CDR1 MNHNS and CDR2 SASEGT come from the germline V gene. Deletions cut 4 bases from V and 7 bases from J, with 16 bases between. The CDR3 spans 15 residues.

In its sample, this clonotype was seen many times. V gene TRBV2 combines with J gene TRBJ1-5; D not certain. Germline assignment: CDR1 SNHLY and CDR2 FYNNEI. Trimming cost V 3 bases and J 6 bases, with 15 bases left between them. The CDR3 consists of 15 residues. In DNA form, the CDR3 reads TGTGCCAGCAGTGAGCTGGGATTTGTAGGTCAGCCCCAGCATTTT. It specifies CASSELGFVGQPQHF.

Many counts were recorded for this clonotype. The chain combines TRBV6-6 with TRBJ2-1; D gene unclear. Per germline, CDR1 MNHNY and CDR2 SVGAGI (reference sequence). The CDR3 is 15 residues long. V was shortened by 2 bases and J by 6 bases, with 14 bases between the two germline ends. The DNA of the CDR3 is TGTGCCAGCAGTTACCCCCCCGACTCCAGCAATGAGCAGTTCTTC. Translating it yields CASSYPPDSSNEQFF.

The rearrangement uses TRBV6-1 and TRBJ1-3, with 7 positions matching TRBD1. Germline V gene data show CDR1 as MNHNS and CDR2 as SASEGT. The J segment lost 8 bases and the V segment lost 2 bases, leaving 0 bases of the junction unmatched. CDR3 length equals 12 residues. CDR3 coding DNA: TGTGCCAGCAGTGAACAGGGGGACACCATATATTTT. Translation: CASSEQGDTIYF.

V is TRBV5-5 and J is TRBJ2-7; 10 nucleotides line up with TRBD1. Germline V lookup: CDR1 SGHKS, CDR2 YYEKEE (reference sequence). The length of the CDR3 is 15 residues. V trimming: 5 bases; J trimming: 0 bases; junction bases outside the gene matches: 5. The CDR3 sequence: CASRIWDRGSYEQYF. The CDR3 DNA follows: TGTGCCAGCAGAATATGGGACAGGGGCTCCTACGAGCAGTACTTC.

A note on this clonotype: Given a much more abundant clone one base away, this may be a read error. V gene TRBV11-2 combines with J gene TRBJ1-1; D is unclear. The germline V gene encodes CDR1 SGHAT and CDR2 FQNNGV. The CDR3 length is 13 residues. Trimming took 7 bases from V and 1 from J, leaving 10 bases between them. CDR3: CASTKSGNTEAFF. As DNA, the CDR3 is TGTGCCAGCACCAAGAGTGGGAACACTGAAGCTTTCTTT. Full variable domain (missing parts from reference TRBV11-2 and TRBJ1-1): EAGVAQSPRYKIIEKRQSVAFWCNPISGHATLYWYQQILGQGPKLLIQFQNNGVVDDSQLPKDRFSAERLKGVDSTLKIQPAKLEDSAVYLCASTKSGNTEAFFGQGTRLTVV.

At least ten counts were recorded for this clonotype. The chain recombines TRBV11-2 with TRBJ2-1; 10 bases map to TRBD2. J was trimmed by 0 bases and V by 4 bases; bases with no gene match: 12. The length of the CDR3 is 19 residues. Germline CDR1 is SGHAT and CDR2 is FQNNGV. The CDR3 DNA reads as TGTGCCAGCAGCTCCTCTTCCGGGACTAGCGCGAACTCCTACAATGAGCAGTTCTTC. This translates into CASSSSSGTSANSYNEQFF.

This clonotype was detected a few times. CDR3 bases: TGCGCCAGCAGCTTGGCAGGGGGCAAGATGAACACTGAAGCTTTCTTT. Encoded protein: CASSLAGGKMNTEAFF. The chain joins TRBV5-1 to TRBJ1-1, with 8 bases fitting TRBD1. The J segment lost 0 bases and the V segment lost 0 bases, leaving 4 bases of the junction unmatched. CDR3 length: 16 amino acids. Looked up from germline, CDR1 is SGHRS and CDR2 is YFSETQ.

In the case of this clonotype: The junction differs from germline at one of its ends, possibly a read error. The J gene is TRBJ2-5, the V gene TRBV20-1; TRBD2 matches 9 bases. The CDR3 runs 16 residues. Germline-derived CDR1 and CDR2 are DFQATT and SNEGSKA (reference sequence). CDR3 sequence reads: CSASPSTSGDHETQYF. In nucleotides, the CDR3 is TGCAGTGCTTCTCCCTCGACTAGCGGAGACCATGAGACCCAGTACTTC.